This record covers a single T cell receptor (beta chain). The data stem from a study of blood T cell repertoires in COVID-19. The germline CDR1 and CDR2 sequences are MGHRA and YSYEKL. The germline V and J ends were trimmed by 0 bases and 7 bases, with 16 bases remaining between them. The length of the CDR3 is 16 residues. Clones were sequenced by immunoSEQ multiplex PCR, and TCRdb holds only the in-frame ones, with some missing. The profile shows under 300,000 clones, 87% of them singletons. The source material was peripheral blood. The origin of this receptor is a man in his 60s who had recovered from COVID-19. The chain couples TRBV4-1 to TRBJ2-1; perhaps TRBD1 as D (5 bases). The CDR3 protein is CASSQEGQRPLNEQFF. CDR3 DNA sequence: TGCGCCAGCAGCCAAGAGGGGCAGAGACCCCTGAATGAGCAGTTCTTC.